Listed below are T cell receptor beta chains from one sample, sequenced in a study of graft-versus-host responses after intestinal transplantation. Profiled with immunoSEQ multiplex PCR; TCRdb holds only in-frame clones, not every one. The sample yields over 45,000 clones, about 89% seen once. Antigens of these TCRs are unknown. The sequences come from unstimulated CD4+ T cells sorted from spleen or lymph node cells, collected before transplant. All receptors derive from a human donor who was the organ donor for an intestinal transplant. Each CDR3 is given with its conserved first and last residue. Fields, in order: J gene, CDR3 length, V gene, CDR3 protein.

TRBJ2-1 15 TRBV9 CASTEAGSSYNEQFF
TRBJ2-5 17 TRBV7-2 CASSLVGGSGLQETQYF
TRBJ2-5 16 TRBV28 CASILGLAGGQETQYF
TRBJ2-1 15 TRBV6-1 CASSRRTPDTGVQFF
TRBJ2-5 14 TRBV5-4 CASSLYRGGETQYF
TRBJ2-1 15 TRBV28 CATNPVGTSEREQFF
TRBJ1-5 13 TRBV6-1 CASSESRAQPQHF
NA 16 TRBV4-1 CASSQSRTSIPREQYF
TRBJ2-2 14 TRBV7-7 CASSLSGNTGELFF
TRBJ2-1 15 TRBV9 CASSLGVGTYNEQFF